Below, 9 T cell receptor beta chains from the same sample are listed, as sequenced in a study of blood T cell repertoires in COVID-19. The table came from immunoSEQ multiplex PCR; TCRdb's copy has only in-frame clones and leaves some out. The repertoire consists of around 310,000 clones, with over 85% occurring once and the leading ten covering almost 9.5%. The specimen sequenced was PBMCs or T cells enriched from blood (not recorded which). These receptor sequences come from a woman in her twenties or thirties who had recovered from COVID-19.

The chain is built from TRBV6-5 and TRBJ2-7; 7 bases line up with TRBD1. The V gene end was trimmed by 6 bases and the J gene end by 3 bases; junction bases not matched to a gene: 11. Germline CDR1 and CDR2: MNHEY and SVGAGI. The CDR3 has 15 amino acids. The CDR3 is CASSPYRGTIYEQYF. CDR3 in DNA: TGTGCCAGCAGCCCCTACAGGGGCACAATCTACGAGCAGTACTTC.

The chain employs TRBV4-1 and TRBJ1-2; possible D gene TRBD1, 6 bases. Trimming took 0 bases from V and 5 from J, leaving 10 bases between them. Per germline, CDR1 MGHRA and CDR2 YSYEKL. The CDR3 is 14 residues long. This CDR3 is CASSQEPGVYGYTF. CDR3 sequence (DNA): TGCGCCAGCAGCCAAGAGCCAGGGGTTTATGGCTACACCTTC.

V and J are TRBV29-1 and TRBJ2-7; 9 bases are a match to TRBD1. The V and J ends lost 7 bases and 4 bases, in that order; junction bases with no gene match: 5. CDR1 and CDR2 from the germline V gene are SQVTM and ANQGSEA. The CDR3 spans 12 residues. The CDR3 nucleotides are TGCAGCGCCTTGGGACAGGGTTACGAGCAGTACTTC. It codes for CSALGQGYEQYF.

The V and J genes are TRBV3-1 (or the pseudogene TRBV3-2) and TRBJ2-1; 12 bases align to TRBD2. V lost 4 bases and J lost 0; bases outside the gene matches: 13. This CDR3 contains 20 residues. Germline CDR1 LGHDT, CDR2 YNNKEL (reference sequence). The CDR3 DNA is TGTGCCAGCAGCCTCTTAACCGGGACTAGCGGGTTGAGCTCCTACAATGAGCAGTTCTTC. This translates into CASSLLTGTSGLSSYNEQFF.

This clone has only one observation. The gene calls are TRBV7-9 and TRBJ1-1, with D possibly matching TRBD1 (6 bases). V lost 0 bases and J 3 bases, leaving 8 bases between the germline ends. Germline-derived CDR1 and CDR2 are SEHNR and FQNEAQ (reference sequence). The CDR3 runs 14 residues. CDR3 loop: CASSLAGGHTEAFF. Here the CDR3 DNA reads TGTGCCAGCAGCTTAGCAGGGGGACACACTGAAGCTTTCTTT. The full variable domain, its missing parts supplied by reference TRBV7-9 and TRBJ1-1, is DTGVSQNPRHKITKRGQNVTFRCDPISEHNRLYWYRQTLGQGPEFLTYFQNEAQLEKSRLLSDRFSAERPKGSFSTLEIQRTEQGDSAMYLCASSLAGGHTEAFFGQGTRLTVV.

V usage is TRBV7-9 and J usage is TRBJ2-2; perhaps TRBD2 as D (6 bases). V gave up 6 bases and J gave up 8 bases, with 28 bases separating them. CDR3 length: 18 amino acids. Germline CDR1 and CDR2: SEHNR and FQNEAQ (reference sequence). CDR3 protein: CASRHRRGSRWAPGELFF. CDR3 sequence (DNA): TGTGCCAGCAGACATAGACGGGGGTCGCGTTGGGCCCCGGGGGAGCTGTTTTTT.

The chain is built from TRBV9 and TRBJ2-4; 14 bases are a match to TRBD2. This CDR3 comprises 21 residues. The V gene's germline CDR1 is SGDLS and CDR2 YYNGEE. Trimming removed 4 bases from V and 3 bases from J; junction bases left unmatched: 18. CDR3 nucleotides: TGTGCCAGCAGCCCTTCGACACCGGGACTAGCGGGAGATCGGGTCAAAAACATTCAGTACTTC. Amino acid sequence: CASSPSTPGLAGDRVKNIQYF. The variable domain in full, completed from reference TRBV9 and TRBJ2-4, reads DSGVTQTPKHLITATGQRVTLRCSPRSGDLSVYWYQQSLDQGLQFLIQYYNGEERAKGNILERFSAQQFPDLHSELNLSSLELGDSALYFCASSPSTPGLAGDRVKNIQYFGAGTRLSVL.

The rearrangement uses TRBV18 and TRBJ1-1; D uncertain. V was trimmed by 4 bases and J by 1 base, leaving 10 bases between them. This CDR3 is built from 14 residues. Germline loops: CDR1 KGHSH, CDR2 LQKENI. The CDR3 loop reads CASSQIQTNTEAFF. CDR3 DNA sequence: TGTGCCAGCTCACAGATACAGACGAACACTGAAGCTTTCTTT.

V is TRBV6-2 or TRBV6-3 and J is TRBJ2-1, with 9 bases aligning to TRBD2. Trimming took 2 bases from V and 7 from J; bases not matched to a gene: 6. This CDR3 has 15 amino acids. Germline assignment: CDR1 MNHEY and CDR2 SVGEGT. The CDR3: CASSYRLAAHNEQFF. As DNA, the CDR3 is TGTGCCAGCAGTTACAGACTAGCGGCTCATAATGAGCAGTTCTTC.